This entry lists 4 T cell receptor beta chains sequenced from one sample in a study of control samples from healthy donors and cancer patients. The repertoire was sequenced with immunoSEQ multiplex PCR; TCRdb's copy has only in-frame clones and lacks some. Of 140,000 to 150,000 clones in the sample, under 90% were seen once. The sequencing sample was made of blood. These TCRs come from a man aged 25 to 45 in good health.

CDR3 sequence reads: CASSPTGVGYTF. CDR3 bases: TGTGCCAGCAGCCCCACAGGGGTGGGCTACACCTTC. The chain couples TRBV12-3 or TRBV12-4 to TRBJ1-2, with 7 bases fitting TRBD1. CDR3 size: 12 residues. V gave up 6 bases and J gave up 8 bases; unmatched junction bases: 6.

This chain connects TRBV19 to TRBJ1-3; possibly TRBD1 for D (5 bases). V lost 6 bases and J 4 bases, leaving 7 bases between the germline ends. This CDR3 contains 12 residues. Germline values: CDR1 LNHDA, CDR2 SQIVND (reference sequence). For the CDR3, the DNA is TGTGCCAGTAGGACAGAAGGAAACACCATATATTTT. As protein: CASRTEGNTIYF.

The J gene is TRBJ2-1, the V gene TRBV19; TRBD2 matches at 12 bases. Germline V gene lookup returns CDR1 LNHDA and CDR2 SQIVND (reference sequence). The junction had 8 bases not matched to a gene; V was cut back by 3 bases and J by 2 bases. CDR3 length equals 18 residues. The chain's CDR3 is CASSMPTLAGGTYNEQFF. The CDR3 DNA follows: TGTGCCAGTAGTATGCCCACACTAGCGGGAGGCACCTACAATGAGCAGTTCTTC.

This chain connects TRBV29-1 to TRBJ1-1; D is uncertain. CDR3 size: 14 residues. Trimming took off 0 bases at V and 4 bases at J, with 12 bases between the two ends. Per germline, CDR1 SQVTM and CDR2 ANQGSEA. The DNA for the CDR3 is TGCAGCGTTGAAGACCCTGGGTGGAGCACTGAAGCTTTCTTT. Amino acids: CSVEDPGWSTEAFF.